Each of the 6 T cell receptor beta chains below was sequenced from the same sample in a study of blood T cells in healthy people across ages. Primed by a sample-barcoded 5' primer and a J-beta primer mix, a second PCR proceeded for about 7 to 11 cycles. MiXCR was run by TCRdb on the 5' RACE reads, yielding one entry per CDR3 protein. The repertoire holds around 970,000 distinct CDR3 sequences, around 54% seen once, with about 22% in the top ten. Sequencing was done on a sample of blood. The receptors stem from a woman aged 60-75 years in good health.

This clonotype was detected a few times. The rearrangement links TRBV5-1 to TRBJ2-1, with D tentatively TRBD1 or TRBD2 (5 bases each). The V end lost 0 bases, the J end lost 9 bases, and 22 bases lay between the germline ends. This CDR3 region has 17 residues. CDR1 SGHRS and CDR2 YFSETQ come from the germline V gene. Here the CDR3 DNA reads TGCGCCAGCAGCTTGGCGTCGGCAGGCTGGGGGACGGGTGAGCAGTTCTTC. Protein: CASSLASAGWGTGEQFF.

Here the CDR3 reads CASQGVSPYEQYF. The CDR3 DNA reads TGTGCCAGCCAAGGTGTTTCCCCCTACGAGCAGTACTTC. The chain uses TRBV28 and TRBJ2-7; no reliable D call. This CDR3 comprises 13 residues. Germline V gene sequence: CDR1 MDHEN, CDR2 SYDVKM. Trimming shortened V by 8 bases and J by 2 bases, and 13 bases separated the two germline ends.

V is TRBV7-8 and J is TRBJ2-3; D gene unclear. Germline V lookup: CDR1 SGHVS, CDR2 FQNEAQ. V lost 2 bases to trimming and J lost 6 bases, with 12 bases between them. CDR3 size: 14 residues. CDR3 loop: CASSLYGDSDTQYF. The CDR3 DNA reads TGTGCCAGCAGCTTATATGGGGATTCCGATACGCAGTATTTT. Combining the CDR3 with reference TRBV7-8 and TRBJ2-3 gives the whole variable domain GAGVSQSPRYKVAKRGQDVALRCDPISGHVSLFWYQQALGQGPEFLTYFQNEAQLDKSGLPSDRFFAERPEGSVSTLKIQRTQQEDSAVYLCASSLYGDSDTQYFGPGTRLTVL.

This chain joins TRBV12-3 or TRBV12-4 and TRBJ2-2, with D possibly matching TRBD1 (5 bases). V lost 8 bases and J lost 4, with 14 bases in between. The CDR3 spans 14 residues. CDR3 amino acids: CASGPLRVTGELFF. CDR3 bases: TGTGCCAGCGGTCCCCTCAGGGTCACCGGGGAGCTGTTTTTT.

The genes are TRBV27 and TRBJ1-2, with D unresolved. This CDR3 contains 14 residues. V was pared by 2 bases and J by 4 bases, with 11 bases between. CDR1 MNHEY and CDR2 SMNVEV come from the germline V gene (reference sequence). The CDR3: CASSLNGLSYGYTF. DNA of the CDR3: TGTGCCAGCAGTTTAAACGGGCTTAGCTATGGCTACACCTTC.

This clonotype was observed a single time. This chain links TRBV12-3 or TRBV12-4 with TRBJ1-1, with a weak D call TRBD1 (5 bases). Trimming left V 6 bases short and J 1 base short, with 15 bases between. The CDR3 sequence is 15 residues long. The CDR3 reads CASRPGTRGNTEAFF. The CDR3 DNA reads as TGTGCCAGCAGGCCAGGGACCCGAGGGAACACTGAAGCTTTCTTT.